The 32 T cell receptor beta chains below all came from one sample that was sequenced in a study of T cells after yellow fever vaccination. TCRdb used MiXCR to reprocess the 5' RACE reads, holding one entry per CDR3 protein. The table lists some 240,000 distinct CDR3 sequences, 5.2% of them singletons, with less than 3.5% in the top ten. The material sequenced was CD4+ T cells sorted from PBMCs, taken on the day of the yellow fever booster vaccination. These receptors were taken from a man aged 18-30 years who received the YFV17D yellow fever vaccine.

This clonotype was counted many times. V gene TRBV27 combines with J gene TRBJ2-4; TRBD1 matches 7 bases. The CDR3 is 12 residues long. Germline lookup yields CDR1 MNHEY and CDR2 SMNVEV (reference sequence). V shed 3 bases, J shed 8 bases, and the junction held 1 base outside the gene matches. The chain's CDR3 is CASSFQGDIQYF. Here the CDR3 DNA reads TGTGCCAGCAGTTTTCAGGGGGACATTCAGTACTTC.

This clonotype was seen more than once but under ten times. The V call is TRBV6-5, the J call TRBJ2-3; 12 nucleotides align to TRBD2. Germline V gene lookup returns CDR1 MNHEY and CDR2 SVGAGI. This CDR3 has 16 amino acids. Germline trimming cut 6 bases from V and 11 bases from J; bases unmatched to any gene: 15. CDR3: CASSPALAGGGWKQYF. DNA for the CDR3: TGTGCCAGCAGCCCCGCTCTAGCGGGGGGGGGATGGAAGCAGTATTTT.

This clonotype was picked up many times. The rearrangement uses TRBV10-3 and TRBJ1-2, with 7 bases that match TRBD1. Germline CDR1 ENHRY, CDR2 SYGVKD. CDR3 length: 13 residues. V gave up 4 bases and J gave up 6 bases; unmatched junction bases: 5. As DNA, the CDR3 is TGTGCCATCAGTGGGGGCACAGGGGATGGCTACACCTTC. Residues: CAISGGTGDGYTF.

V is TRBV28 and J is TRBJ1-5; D remains ambiguous. The CDR3 consists of 14 residues. Trimming took 3 bases from V and 3 from J, leaving 9 bases between them. Per the germline V gene, CDR1 is MDHEN and CDR2 is SYDVKM. The CDR3 DNA follows: TGTGCCAGCAGTTTGTGGGAGCTCAATCAGCCCCAGCATTTT. Its translation is CASSLWELNQPQHF.

This clonotype was found a few times. The V gene is TRBV19, the J gene TRBJ2-4; possibly TRBD2 for D (6 bases). Trimming removed 2 bases at V and 1 base at J, with 12 bases between. The CDR3 totals 16 residues. Germline CDR1 is LNHDA and CDR2 is SQIVND (reference sequence). CDR3 in amino acids: CASSITGEQAKNIQYF. In DNA, the CDR3 is TGTGCCAGTAGTATAACGGGGGAGCAGGCCAAAAACATTCAGTACTTC. The full variable domain, in which reference TRBV19 and TRBJ2-4 provide the parts outside the CDR3, is DGGITQSPKYLFRKEGQNVTLSCEQNLNHDAMYWYRQDPGQGLRLIYYSQIVNDFQKGDIAEGYSVSREKKESFPLTVTSAQKNPTAFYLCASSITGEQAKNIQYFGAGTRLSVL.

This clonotype was picked up many times. The chain is built from TRBV7-2 and TRBJ1-1; D gene uncertain. The CDR3 loop spans 14 amino acids. Trimming took 5 bases from V and 5 from J, leaving 15 bases between them. Germline loops: CDR1 SGHTA, CDR2 FQGNSA. This CDR3 is CASSAKRGETEAFF. The CDR3 nucleotides read TGTGCCAGCAGCGCTAAGCGGGGAGAGACTGAAGCTTTCTTT.

The chain couples TRBV15 to TRBJ2-7; D uncertain. The V gene's germline CDR1 is LNHNV and CDR2 YYDKDF (reference sequence). V shed 1 base and J shed 5 bases, with 9 bases lying between them. This CDR3 has 13 amino acids. The CDR3 bases are TGTGCCACCAGCAGAGGAAACGCAGACGAGCAGTACGTC. Protein: CATSRGNADEQYV.

This clonotype was detected a few times. The chain couples TRBV7-9 to TRBJ2-6, with 8 nucleotides matching TRBD1. CDR3 length: 19 amino acids. The germline CDR1 and CDR2 sequences are SEHNR and FQNEAQ (reference sequence). The J segment lost 0 bases and the V segment lost 2 bases, leaving 9 bases of the junction unmatched. CDR3 bases: TGTGCCAGCAGCTTACGCGCTGGGACAGGCAGCTCTGGGGCCAACGTCCTGACTTTC. Translation gives CASSLRAGTGSSGANVLTF. Full variable domain (remainder filled in from reference TRBV7-9 and TRBJ2-6): DTGVSQNPRHKITKRGQNVTFRCDPISEHNRLYWYRQTLGQGPEFLTYFQNEAQLEKSRLLSDRFSAERPKGSFSTLEIQRTEQGDSAMYLCASSLRAGTGSSGANVLTFGAGSRLTVL.

The chain links TRBV27 to TRBJ2-7; 10 positions agree with TRBD1. CDR3 size: 15 residues. CDR1 and CDR2 from the germline V gene are MNHEY and SMNVEV (reference sequence). With V trimmed by 7 bases and J by 5 bases, 11 bases remained unmatched. The CDR3, as DNA: TGTGCCAGCACCCCCTGGGGGACAGGGGACAACGAGCAGTACTTC. This translates into CASTPWGTGDNEQYF.

This clonotype was seen many times. The J gene is TRBJ2-7, the V gene TRBV7-8, with 10 bases matching TRBD1. Germline V gives CDR1 SGHVS, CDR2 FQNEAQ. This CDR3 is built from 14 residues. V shed 4 bases and J 4 bases; nucleotides not matched to a gene: 4. The CDR3 region has the DNA TGTGCCAGCAGCTCCCGACAGGGGGCTTACGAGCAGTACTTC. Translation: CASSSRQGAYEQYF.

This clonotype showed up many times. The chain's CDR3 is CASSLSGNTIYF. In DNA form, the CDR3 reads TGTGCCAGCAGCCTCTCTGGAAACACCATATATTTT. This chain links TRBV14 with TRBJ1-3; the D is unclear. Germline V lookup: CDR1 SGHDN, CDR2 FVKESK. Trimming took 4 bases from V and 0 from J, leaving 1 base between them. CDR3 length equals 12 residues.

This clonotype has just a few counts. V gene TRBV5-1 combines with J gene TRBJ2-2; D may be TRBD2 (5 bases). Germline CDR1 SGHRS, CDR2 YFSETQ. V was shortened by 7 bases and J by 8 bases, with 24 bases between the two germline ends. The CDR3 totals 16 residues. CDR3 sequence reads: CASALTSGSPRGELFF. In nucleotides, the CDR3 is TGCGCCAGCGCCTTAACTTCGGGGAGCCCCAGAGGGGAGCTGTTTTTT.

In its sample, this clonotype was seen many times. The chain joins TRBV27 to TRBJ2-5; D may be TRBD2 (6 bases). The CDR3 has 14 amino acids. Germline-derived CDR1 and CDR2 are MNHEY and SMNVEV (reference sequence). Trimming shortened V by 1 base and J by 3 bases, and 9 bases separated the two germline ends. Here the CDR3 DNA reads TGTGCCAGCAGTTTATTGGGCGGGGAAGAGACCCAGTACTTC. Its protein is CASSLLGGEETQYF.

This rearrangement joins TRBV5-1 to TRBJ1-1; D is undetermined. There are 13 residues in the CDR3. CDR1 is SGHRS, CDR2 YFSETQ, per germline. V was shortened by 1 base and J by 0 bases, with 4 bases between the two germline ends. The CDR3 protein is CASSLYLNTEAFF. The CDR3, as DNA: TGCGCCAGCAGCTTGTATCTGAACACTGAAGCTTTCTTT.

This clonotype was recorded many times. The rearrangement joins TRBV7-3 to TRBJ2-1; D is tentatively TRBD1 or TRBD2 (5 bases each). The CDR3 sequence is 14 residues long. V lost 0 bases and J lost 6, with 9 bases in between. Germline CDR1 SGHTA, CDR2 FQGTGA. CDR3 loop: CASSLTGTSNEQFF. Here the CDR3 DNA reads TGTGCCAGCAGCTTAACTGGGACGAGCAATGAGCAGTTCTTC.

This clonotype was counted many times. The chain joins TRBV7-3 to TRBJ2-2; the D gene could be TRBD1 or TRBD2 (5 bases each). The V gene lost 5 bases and the J gene lost 7 bases, with 14 bases spanning the gap. The germline gives CDR1 SGHTA, CDR2 FQGTGA. The CDR3 totals 14 residues. CDR3 bases: TGTGCCAGCAGCCGAGGGGCACTAAGCGGGGAGCTGTTTTTT. Residues: CASSRGALSGELFF.

V usage is TRBV30 and J usage is TRBJ1-5; D not resolved. Trimming shortened V by 0 bases and J by 4 bases, and 10 bases separated the two germline ends. Germline-derived CDR1 and CDR2 are GTSNPN and SVGIG (reference sequence). The CDR3 sequence is 14 residues long. In DNA form, the CDR3 reads TGTGCCTGGAGTGTAGCCGCTATTAATCAGCCCCAGCATTTT. Residues: CAWSVAAINQPQHF. Full variable domain (missing parts from reference TRBV30 and TRBJ1-5): SQTIHQWPATLVQPVGSPLSLECTVEGTSNPNLYWYRQAAGRGLQLLFYSVGIGQISSEVPQNLSASRPQDRQFILSSKKLLLSDSGFYLCAWSVAAINQPQHFGDGTRLSIL.

The chain is built from TRBV6-2 or TRBV6-3 and TRBJ2-7; TRBD1 aligns across 10 bases. This CDR3 spans 15 amino acids. Germline CDR1 is MNHEY and CDR2 is SVGEGT. J was trimmed by 2 bases and V by 4 bases; bases with no gene match: 5. CDR3 loop: CASSSAGTGAYEQYV. The CDR3 DNA sequence: TGTGCCAGCAGTTCAGCCGGGACAGGGGCCTACGAGCAGTACGTC.

About this clonotype: Relative to the germline gene, one junction end is altered; a read error may explain this. The chain links TRBV10-2 to TRBJ2-3, with no clear D. Per the germline V gene, CDR1 is WSHSY and CDR2 is SAAADI. This CDR3 has 15 amino acids. CDR3 sequence reads: CSSSESRAVVGTQYF. The CDR3 DNA is TGCTCCAGCAGTGAGTCGCGAGCAGTCGTTGGTACGCAGTATTTT.

This clonotype was detected ten times or more. V is TRBV4-2 and J is TRBJ2-2; D is unclear. CDR1 and CDR2 from the germline V gene are LGHNA and YNFKEQ. V was clipped by 0 bases and J by 6 bases, with 5 bases between them. The CDR3 length is 13 residues. The CDR3 region has the DNA TGTGCCAGCAGCCAAGAATGGGCCGGGGAGCTGTTTTTT. It specifies CASSQEWAGELFF.

This chain links TRBV20-1 with TRBJ2-3; 7 bases are shared with TRBD1. The V segment lost 3 bases and the J segment 9 bases; nucleotides outside the gene matches: 9. The CDR3 is 13 residues long. The germline V gene has CDR1 DFQATT and CDR2 SNEGSKA (reference sequence). CDR3 nucleotides: TGCAGTGCTAGGGTCCCCGGGACAGCCACGCAGTATTTT. This translates into CSARVPGTATQYF.

This clonotype has a count of ten or more. This rearrangement joins TRBV4-1 to TRBJ2-3; TRBD2 aligns across 7 bases. The CDR3 sequence is 15 residues long. CDR1 MGHRA and CDR2 YSYEKL come from the germline V gene. The J segment lost 6 bases and the V segment lost 0 bases, leaving 6 bases of the junction unmatched. CDR3 coding DNA: TGCGCCAGCAGCCAAGAATTGACTAGCCAGGATACGCAGTATTTT. Translated, it gives CASSQELTSQDTQYF.

In its sample, this clonotype was seen many times. The chain combines TRBV5-1 with TRBJ2-1, with D tentatively TRBD1 (6 bases). V was pared by 1 base and J by 6 bases, with 11 bases between. The germline V gene has CDR1 SGHRS and CDR2 YFSETQ. This CDR3 has 14 residues. CDR3 residues: CASSLTLRGNEQFF. In nucleotides, the CDR3 is TGCGCCAGCAGCTTGACTCTCAGGGGCAATGAGCAGTTCTTC.

In this sample, this clonotype turned up many times. This chain links TRBV4-2 with TRBJ2-2; possibly TRBD2 for D (7 bases). The CDR3 is 14 residues long. Between the trimmed V and J ends, which lost 8 bases and 4 bases, there was a span of 14 bases. The germline gives CDR1 LGHNA, CDR2 YNFKEQ. CDR3 in DNA: TGTGCCAGCTCCCGGGGGGCGGTCACCGGGGAGCTGTTTTTT. Protein sequence: CASSRGAVTGELFF.

In its sample, this clonotype was seen a few times. The V and J genes are TRBV3-2 and TRBJ2-2; no check of the table's D call, TRBD2, against the DNA was made. TRBV3-2 corresponds to a pseudogene. The CDR3 extends over 14 amino acids. The CDR3 here is CASRGSLHRGELFF. The DNA for the CDR3 is TGTGCCAGCAGAGGATCCCTCCACCGGGGAGAGCTGTTTTTT.

This clonotype was recorded a few times. CDR3 DNA sequence: TGTGCCAGCAGTGCCGGACTGGGGGATCTTAATTCACCCCTCCACTTT. Its protein product is CASSAGLGDLNSPLHF. The rearrangement joins TRBV2 to TRBJ1-6, with a possible D match to TRBD1 (5 bases). CDR1 is SNHLY and CDR2 is FYNNEI in the germline V gene. This CDR3 is 16 amino acids long. V lost 4 bases and J 6 bases, leaving 16 bases between the germline ends.

The chain couples TRBV5-4 to TRBJ1-6, with D tentatively TRBD1 (5 bases). The CDR3 length is 11 residues. Trimming cost V 6 bases and J 11 bases, with 9 bases left between them. The germline gives CDR1 SGHNT, CDR2 YYREEE (reference sequence). The CDR3 nucleotides are TGTGCCAGCATGGACAACCCACCCCTCCACTTT. Translated, it gives CASMDNPPLHF.

This clonotype was counted only a few times. The junction departs from germline at one end; a sequencing error may be responsible. V usage is TRBV12-3 or TRBV12-4 and J usage is TRBJ1-5, with 8 bases lining up with TRBD1. CDR3 size: 13 residues. Here the CDR3 DNA reads TGTGCCAGCAGTTCGAACCTGGACAGGGTTAGTCATTTC. Its translation: CASSSNLDRVSHF.

V and J are TRBV5-8 and TRBJ1-5; the D is unclear. The length of the CDR3 is 15 residues. Germline V gene sequence: CDR1 SGHTS, CDR2 YDEGEE. Trimming cost V 0 bases and J 2 bases, with 9 bases left between them. The CDR3 is CASSLDPGGNQPQHF. The CDR3 DNA is TGTGCCAGCAGCTTGGACCCCGGTGGCAATCAGCCCCAGCATTTT.

In its sample, this clonotype was seen a few times. The chain uses TRBV20-1 and TRBJ2-3; 14 bases align to TRBD2. The CDR3 extends over 17 amino acids. The junction had 12 bases not matched to a gene; V was cut back by 6 bases and J by 4 bases. CDR1 is DFQATT, CDR2 SNEGSKA, per germline (reference sequence). The CDR3 nucleotides read TGCAGTGCCCGGGGGACTAGCGGGGGAGCCTCTCCAGATACGCAGTATTTT. This gives the protein CSARGTSGGASPDTQYF.

This clonotype occurred a few times. The CDR3 region has the DNA TGCGCCAGCGCAGCTCTCGGGGCCAGCGAGCAGTACGTC. Protein: CASAALGASEQYV. This chain links TRBV10-2 with TRBJ2-7; D tentatively fits TRBD1 or TRBD2 (5 bases each). Germline lookup yields CDR1 WSHSY and CDR2 SAAADI. This CDR3 is built from 13 residues. V gave up 8 bases and J gave up 6 bases, with 17 bases separating them.

This clonotype was counted only a few times. This sequence joins TRBV18 and TRBJ2-3, with D perhaps matching TRBD2 (6 bases). Deletions cut 3 bases from V and 1 base from J, with 14 bases between. The CDR3 consists of 16 residues. Germline CDR1 is KGHSH and CDR2 is LQKENI. Here the CDR3 reads CASSPGAGRGTDTQYF. The DNA of the CDR3 is TGTGCCAGCTCACCTGGGGCGGGGCGGGGCACAGATACGCAGTATTTT.